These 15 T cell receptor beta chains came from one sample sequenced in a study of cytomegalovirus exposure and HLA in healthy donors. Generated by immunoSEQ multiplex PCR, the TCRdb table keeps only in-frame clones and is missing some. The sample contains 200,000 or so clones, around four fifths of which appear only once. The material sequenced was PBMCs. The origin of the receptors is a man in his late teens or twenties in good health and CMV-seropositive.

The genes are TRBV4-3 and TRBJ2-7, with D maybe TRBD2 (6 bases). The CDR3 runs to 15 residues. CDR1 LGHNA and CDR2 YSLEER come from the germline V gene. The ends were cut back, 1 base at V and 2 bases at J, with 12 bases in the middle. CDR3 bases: TGCGCCAGCAGCCAAGGGATTAGCGGTCCCTACGAGCAGTACTTC. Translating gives CASSQGISGPYEQYF.

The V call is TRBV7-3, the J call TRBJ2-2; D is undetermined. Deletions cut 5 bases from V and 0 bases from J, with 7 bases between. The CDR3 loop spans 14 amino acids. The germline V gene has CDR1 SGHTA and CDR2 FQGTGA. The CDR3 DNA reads TGTGCCAGCAGCACCATAGCGAACACCGGGGAGCTGTTTTTT. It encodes CASSTIANTGELFF.

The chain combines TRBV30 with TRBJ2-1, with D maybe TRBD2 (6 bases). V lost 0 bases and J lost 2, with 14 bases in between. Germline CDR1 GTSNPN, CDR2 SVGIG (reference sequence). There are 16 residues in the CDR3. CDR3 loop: CAWSVSWAGPYNEQFF. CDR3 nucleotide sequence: TGTGCCTGGAGTGTATCTTGGGCGGGACCCTACAATGAGCAGTTCTTC.

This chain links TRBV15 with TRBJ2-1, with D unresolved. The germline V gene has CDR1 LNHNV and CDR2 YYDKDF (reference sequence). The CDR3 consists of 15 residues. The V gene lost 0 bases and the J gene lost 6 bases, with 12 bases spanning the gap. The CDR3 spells CATSRERSPGNEQFF. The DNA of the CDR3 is TGTGCCACCAGCAGAGAACGGAGCCCGGGCAATGAGCAGTTCTTC.

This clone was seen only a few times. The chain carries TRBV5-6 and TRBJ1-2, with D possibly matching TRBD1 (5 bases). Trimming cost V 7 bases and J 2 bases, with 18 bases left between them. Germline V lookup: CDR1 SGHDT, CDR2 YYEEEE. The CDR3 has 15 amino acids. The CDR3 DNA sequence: TGTGCCAGCCGCTACGGTGACAGCGCCAACTATGGCTACACCTTC. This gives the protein CASRYGDSANYGYTF. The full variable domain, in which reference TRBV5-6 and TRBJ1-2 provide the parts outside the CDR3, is DAGVTQSPTHLIKTRGQQVTLRCSPKSGHDTVSWYQQALGQGPQFIFQYYEEEERQRGNFPDRFSGHQFPNYSSELNVNALLLGDSALYLCASRYGDSANYGYTFGSGTRLTVV.

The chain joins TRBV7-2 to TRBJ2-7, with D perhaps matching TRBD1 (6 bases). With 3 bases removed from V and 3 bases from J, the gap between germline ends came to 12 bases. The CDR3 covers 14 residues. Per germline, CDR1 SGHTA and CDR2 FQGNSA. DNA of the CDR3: TGTGCCAGCAGCTTTCCGGACAGCTTCTACGAGCAGTACTTC. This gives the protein CASSFPDSFYEQYF.

DNA for the CDR3: TGTGCCATCAGTGAGATCCGGGACAGGGGCACAGATACGCAGTATTTT. Translation gives CAISEIRDRGTDTQYF. J is TRBJ2-3 and V is TRBV10-3; 9 positions agree with TRBD1. The CDR3 is made up of 16 amino acids. J was trimmed by 1 base and V by 2 bases; bases with no gene match: 4. Per the germline V gene, CDR1 is ENHRY and CDR2 is SYGVKD.

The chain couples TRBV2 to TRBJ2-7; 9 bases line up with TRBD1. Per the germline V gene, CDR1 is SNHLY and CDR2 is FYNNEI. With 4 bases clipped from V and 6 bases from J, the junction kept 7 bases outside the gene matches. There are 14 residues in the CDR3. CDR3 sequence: CASSATGQGGEQYF. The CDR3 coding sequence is TGTGCCAGCAGTGCGACGGGACAGGGTGGCGAGCAGTACTTC.

The CDR3 loop is CASRIGQGVGGYTF. In DNA, the CDR3 is TGTGCCAGCAGAATTGGACAGGGCGTGGGTGGCTACACCTTC. V gene TRBV27 combines with J gene TRBJ1-2, with 8 bases that match TRBD1. Germline trimming cut 6 bases from V and 7 bases from J; bases unmatched to any gene: 10. This CDR3 has 14 amino acids. Germline assignment: CDR1 MNHEY and CDR2 SMNVEV (reference sequence).

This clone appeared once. CDR3 residues: CASSEATSGSYEQYF. The DNA for the CDR3 is TGTGCCAGCAGTGAAGCGACTAGCGGATCCTACGAGCAGTACTTC. V and J are TRBV27 and TRBJ2-7; 9 nucleotides agree with TRBD2. CDR3 length equals 15 residues. V lost 5 bases to trimming and J lost 1 base; unmatched junction nucleotides: 6. In germline, CDR1 is MNHEY, CDR2 SMNVEV (reference sequence).

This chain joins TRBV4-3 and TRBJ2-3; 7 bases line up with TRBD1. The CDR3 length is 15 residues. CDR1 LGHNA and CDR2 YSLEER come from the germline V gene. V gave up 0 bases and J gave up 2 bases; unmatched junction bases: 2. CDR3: CASSQEGGHTDTQYF. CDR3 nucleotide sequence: TGCGCCAGCAGCCAAGAAGGGGGCCACACAGATACGCAGTATTTT.

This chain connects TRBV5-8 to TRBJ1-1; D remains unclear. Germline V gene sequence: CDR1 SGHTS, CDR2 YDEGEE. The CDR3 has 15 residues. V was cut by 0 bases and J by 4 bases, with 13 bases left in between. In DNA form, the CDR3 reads TGTGCCAGCAGCTTGGTTATTCCGGGTACCACTGAAGCTTTCTTT. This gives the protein CASSLVIPGTTEAFF.

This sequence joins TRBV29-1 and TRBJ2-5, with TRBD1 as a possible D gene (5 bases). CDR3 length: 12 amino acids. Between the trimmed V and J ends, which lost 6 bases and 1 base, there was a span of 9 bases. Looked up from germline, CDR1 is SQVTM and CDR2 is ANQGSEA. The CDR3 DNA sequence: TGCAGCGTCCAGGGTGGCCAAGAGACCCAGTACTTC. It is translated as CSVQGGQETQYF.

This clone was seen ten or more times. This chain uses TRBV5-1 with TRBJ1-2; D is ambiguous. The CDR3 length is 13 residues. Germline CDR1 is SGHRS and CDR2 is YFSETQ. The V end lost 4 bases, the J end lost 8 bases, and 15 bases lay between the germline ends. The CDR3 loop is CASSPAGRRGYTF. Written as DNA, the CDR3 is TGCGCCAGCAGCCCGGCAGGCCGTCGGGGCTACACCTTC. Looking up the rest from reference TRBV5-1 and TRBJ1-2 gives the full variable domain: KAGVTQTPRYLIKTRGQQVTLSCSPISGHRSVSWYQQTPGQGLQFLFEYFSETQRNKGNFPGRFSGRQFSNSRSEMNVSTLELGDSALYLCASSPAGRRGYTFGSGTRLTVV.

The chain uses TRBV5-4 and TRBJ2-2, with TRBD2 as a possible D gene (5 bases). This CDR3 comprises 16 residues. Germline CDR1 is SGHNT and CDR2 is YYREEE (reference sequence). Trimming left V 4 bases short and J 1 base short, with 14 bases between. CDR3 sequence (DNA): TGTGCCAGCAGCACCGACTACCTAGAGAACACCGGGGAGCTGTTTTTT. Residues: CASSTDYLENTGELFF. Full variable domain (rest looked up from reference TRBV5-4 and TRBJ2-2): ETGVTQSPTHLIKTRGQQVTLRCSSQSGHNTVSWYQQALGQGPQFIFQYYREEENGRGNFPPRFSGLQFPNYSSELNVNALELDDSALYLCASSTDYLENTGELFFGEGSRLTVL.